This TCR beta chain was recovered during a study of a mutant IDH1 vaccine in newly diagnosed glioma (dated by TCRdb to about 2021). The study in broad terms: The approximately 30 treated patients were approximately 62% male and about 40% female, with a mean age of approximately 40 years. Before enrollment, patients had received standard therapy of radiotherapy alone, temozolomide alone, or radiochemotherapy with temozolomide; most received the combination. Peripheral blood samples were drawn at six visits, namely V03 (baseline), V05, V07, V10, V12 and V13. Longitudinal TCRB deep sequencing was done for 25 to 30 treated patients, wherever samples were available for exploratory analyses. What the authors observed across the whole study: Pseudoprogression appeared unrelated to alterations in the top peripheral T cell clonotypes detected by TCRB sequencing. The authors noted that analyses of patient blood samples could not be reproduced because of sample limitations. PBMC samples for TCRB deep sequencing were selected based on availability. Immune responses induced by the vaccine were seen in roughly 92% of patients across multiple MHC alleles.

The meaning of the sample's time point label: baseline, week 1 (first vaccination visit). In the paper's terms, the treatment or condition label means: pre-vaccination baseline after standard-of-care therapy. The donors had newly diagnosed IDH1-mutant astrocytomas of WHO grade 3 or 4 that showed loss of nuclear ATRX. The samples were drawn from NOA16, a multicentre, single-arm, open-label phase I trial in Germany that tested a mutant IDH1 peptide vaccine in humans for the first time. Visit V03 blood draws served as the baseline sample for immunogenicity testing. Genomic DNA for TCRB sequencing was extracted from EDTA blood using the DNeasy Blood and Tissue Kit. As to this clone: What this receptor recognizes is not known. Qualities for individual bases were not recorded, and no much larger clone is one base off.

Libraries were prepared through the immunoSEQ multiplex PCR assay. Rearranged TCR beta chain sequences were amplified using the hsTCRB Kit according to the manufacturer's protocol. An Illumina MiSeq was used to sequence the TCRB libraries. On the study's bioinformatics: Demultiplexing, trimming and gene mapping were performed with the kit vendor's proprietary platform. The table was pulled from immuneACCESS by TCRdb, which kept in-frame rearrangements only. Such tables lose some clones; where checked, under half of the loss comes from unresolved V genes, and the rest has no known cause. V and J calls and clone size follow that table, whereas D and trimming were derived from the DNA. The sample table lists some 56,000 clones, 75% to 95% of them with a count of one. The ten largest account for over 2.5% of the sample. The clonotype originates from a man aged 45-60 years with glioma. Sequenced material: PBMCs, taken from a glioma patient treated with radiotherapy, temozolomide or both.

The CDR3 protein sequence reads: CASSPWSGTQRSTDTQYF. The sequence in DNA is TGCGCCAGCAGTCCTTGGTCCGGGACCCAGAGAAGCACAGATACGCAGTATTTT. The chain employs TRBV4-1 and TRBJ2-3, with the D gene tentatively TRBD1 or TRBD2, based on 5 matching bases in each. Trimming takes 6 bases from V and 0 bases from J, and the germline ends sit 22 bases apart. The germline V gene supplies CDR1 MGHRA and CDR2 YSYEKL. The CDR3 spans 18 residues, from the cysteine through the phenylalanine. Just CDR3 DNA is preserved here, 54 bases in frame from base 1.